This T cell receptor (beta chain) was recorded in a study of Ad26.COV2.S vaccination and SARS-CoV-2 variants (TCRdb year 2021). For the wider study: Donors in the vaccine arm were drawn from COV1001, a multicentre, randomized, double-blind, placebo-controlled phase I-IIa trial testing Ad26.COV2.S in healthy adults. Dosing of Ad26.COV2.S was intramuscular, at either 5x10^10 or 1x10^11 viral particles, delivered as one shot or as two shots spaced 56 days apart. TCRbeta repertoire sequencing served as the tool for gauging how specific and how broad the SARS-CoV-2-reactive T cell receptors were following Ad26.COV2.S vaccination. A total of approximately 30 samples were included in the TCR-sequenced set, comprising 19 Ad26.COV2.S vaccine recipients, 5 placebo recipients and 8 SARS-CoV-2 convalescent individuals. Trial participants were randomized into five groups of five, in which low-dose or high-dose Ad26.COV2.S was given once or twice, or placebo was given on both occasions. Investigators remained blinded to trial group allocation during experiments and outcome assessment. The paper's findings and limits, for the study overall: After vaccination, substantial breadth of spike-specific CD8+ and CD4+ T cell responses was reported. Vaccine and placebo recipients had similar non-spike TCR breadth, a finding consistent with the vaccine containing only spike. According to the authors, total T cell responses may have been underestimated by the TCR breadth and depth analyses. The study was not powered for comparison of responses between vaccine doses or regimens. Spike-specific TCR breadth was higher in Ad26.COV2.S recipients than in placebo recipients (P = 0.0014).

The immunoSEQ Assay was the method used to sequence TCRbeta CDR3 regions. After extraction, genomic DNA underwent amplification by bias-controlled multiplex PCR, followed by high-throughput sequencing. The authors processed their data as follows. Collapsing and filtering of sequences were performed to quantify the absolute abundance of each unique TCRbeta CDR3 region. T cell fraction was estimated by normalizing TCRbeta template counts to usable DNA, with usable DNA measured through amplification of reference genes found in all nucleated cells. Repertoire TCRs were annotated as SARS-CoV-2-specific when V gene, CDR3 amino acid sequence and J gene were exactly matched to a known reactive TCR set. The reference SARS-CoV-2 TCR set was obtained from MIRA and was filtered for enrichment in COVID-19-positive ImmuneCODE repertoires, whereby public or cross-reactive TCRs were removed. Based on the MIRA antigens, annotated TCRs were further analysed at the level of specific ORF or position within ORF. Depth was the summed frequency of annotated unique rearrangements, while breadth was defined as annotated unique rearrangements over total unique productive rearrangements. Two-sided Wilcoxon rank-sum tests were used to compare TCR breadth between groups. TCRdb mirrors the immuneACCESS table, restricted to in-frame sequences. Some clones are absent from its copies; in checked studies, under half trace to an unresolved V gene, and the reason for the others is unknown. That table supplies the V and J calls and clone size; D and trimming were determined from the DNA. This sample is represented by approximately 400,000 clones; 83% of them were singletons. The ten top clones hold roughly 7.4% of the sample.

The treatment or condition label for this specimen denotes: some 20 received Ad26.COV2.S at low or high dose, single or two shots; several received placebo; per-sample allocation not given. Repertoires of vaccine and placebo recipients were sequenced from samples collected on day 63 after the first injection. Between 29 July and 7 August 2020, Cohort 1b enrolled about two dozen adults aged 18-55 years at one site in Boston, USA. Ad26.COV2.S consisted of a replication-incompetent adenovirus type 26 vector by which a prefusion-stabilized SARS-CoV-2 spike protein from the original Wuhan strain was expressed. The CDR3 numbers 13 residues from cysteine through phenylalanine. CDR3 DNA is the only sequence kept; it has 39 bases, read in frame from the first base. V and J are truncated by 6 bases and 3 bases respectively, leaving an intervening sequence of 11 bases. Turning to this clone: Its antigen is unknown. It has no much larger one-base neighbor in the sample; base qualities were not kept.

The clonotype comes from a person between 18 and 59 years old who received the Ad26.COV2.S COVID-19 vaccine or a placebo. Here the chain combines TRBV12-3 or TRBV12-4 and TRBJ1-1; perhaps TRBD1 is the D gene, with 6 bases matching. Sequencing used peripheral blood, obtained in a trial of Ad26.COV2.S vaccine versus placebo. The nucleotide sequence reads TGTGCCAGCAGGAACAGGGTTTACACTGAAGCTTTCTTT. It translates as CASRNRVYTEAFF.